Listed below are T cell receptor beta chains from one sample, sequenced in a study of cytomegalovirus exposure and HLA in healthy donors. Here immunoSEQ multiplex PCR was the method, and the copy in TCRdb shows in-frame clones only, minus some. The sample yields approximately 100,000 clones, 88% seen once. Sequencing was performed on PBMCs. These receptor sequences come from a woman younger than 35 in good health and CMV-seronegative. Each CDR3 is given with its conserved first and last residue. The D gene is left open where the match is weak.

D gene,V gene,CDR3 protein
NA,TRBV27,CASSLKKSAGRKSAGELFF
TRBD1,TRBV5-6,CASTHSGTGVTGELFF
TRBD2,TRBV18,CASRTSGRDGEYF
NA,TRBV7-9,CASSPAQVEAFF
NA,TRBV4-3,CASSQERDLGGVGYTF
TRBD2,TRBV2,CASSEAPSGRGSGETQYF
NA,TRBV4-3,CASSQEYSDRTNSPLHF
NA,TRBV15,CATSRVGGSEKLFF
TRBD1,TRBV7-8,CASSLGQGNEQYF
NA,TRBV28,CASSSAGEYNEQFF
TRBD1,TRBV5-1,CASSYSGQVNSPLHF
NA,TRBV2,CASSESYEKLFF
NA,TRBV28,CASSEYQETQYF
NA,TRBV7-2,CASIRGRGVADTQYF
TRBD2,TRBV13,CASSLEERGSTDTQYF
NA,TRBV5-4,CASSFEKGEKLFF
TRBD1,TRBV19,CASTTLPGQGYGYTF
TRBD1,TRBV18,CASSARDRDNQPQHF
NA,TRBV6-5,CASRGPGHYEQYF
NA,TRBV28,CASSGEATVDTQYF
TRBD2,TRBV11-3,CASSRNRGGTIGELFF
NA,TRBV2,CASSEALSGQYF
NA,TRBV15,CATSGGKDTQYF
TRBD1,TRBV7-9,CASSPRGRHPQYF
TRBD1,TRBV9,CASSRGQGQETQYF
NA,TRBV21-1,CASRERDSIAKTQYF